Listed below are T cell receptor beta chains from one sample, sequenced in a study of Ad26.COV2.S vaccination and SARS-CoV-2 variants. Clones were sequenced by immunoSEQ multiplex PCR, and TCRdb holds only the in-frame ones, with some missing. Of about 350,000 clones in the sample, 88% are singletons; the top ten hold 6.4%. This material consisted of peripheral blood, taken in a trial of Ad26.COV2.S vaccine versus placebo. The receptors were gathered from a person between 18 and 65 years old who received the Ad26.COV2.S COVID-19 vaccine or a placebo. Both conserved end residues are part of each CDR3. Fields, in order: CDR3 protein, CDR3 DNA, clone size, D gene, J gene, V gene. A D gene is named only where the DNA matches it firmly. Size values are once, few and many counts, or a class for expanded clones, and some rows have none.

CDR3: CASSLGGSYNQPQHF; DNA: TGTGCCAGCAGCTTAGGTGGGTCCTACAATCAGCCCCAGCATTTT; size: NA; D: NA; J: TRBJ1-5; V: TRBV7-9
CDR3: CASSFTGTSGYEQYF; DNA: TGTGCCAGCAGCTTTACCGGGACTAGCGGTTACGAGCAGTACTTC; size: NA; D: TRBD2; J: TRBJ2-7; V: TRBV9
CDR3: CATSRDRGTDPNQPQHF; DNA: TGTGCCACCAGCAGAGATCGAGGGACAGACCCTAATCAGCCCCAGCATTTT; size: NA; D: TRBD1; J: TRBJ1-5; V: TRBV15
CDR3: CASSYSGRVNEQYF; DNA: TGTGCCAGCAGTTACTCTGGCAGGGTCAACGAGCAGTACTTC; size: NA; D: NA; J: TRBJ2-7; V: TRBV6-2/TRBV6-3
CDR3: CASSRPQGVYNEQYF; DNA: TGTGCCAGCAGCCGACCGCAGGGAGTTTACAACGAGCAGTACTTC; size: NA; D: NA; J: TRBJ2-7; V: TRBV7-9
CDR3: CASSQGASSYEQYF; DNA: TGCGCCAGCAGCCAGGGGGCGAGCTCCTACGAGCAGTACTTC; size: NA; D: NA; J: TRBJ2-7; V: TRBV4-3
CDR3: CASSESPGGNQPQHF; DNA: TGTGCCAGCAGTGAATCGCCAGGGGGCAATCAGCCCCAGCATTTT; size: NA; D: NA; J: TRBJ1-5; V: TRBV25-1
CDR3: CASSQVPAGGQETQYF; DNA: TGCGCCAGCAGCCAAGTTCCAGCGGGGGGGCAAGAGACCCAGTACTTC; size: once; D: TRBD2; J: TRBJ2-5; V: TRBV4-1
CDR3: CASSLLIRRYGSGNTQYF; DNA: TGTGCCAGCAGCTTGTTAATCCGTAGATATGGGAGCGGGAATACGCAGTATTTT; size: NA; D: TRBD2; J: TRBJ2-3; V: TRBV5-6
CDR3: CASSVELGAGANVLTF; DNA: TGTGCCAGCAGCGTAGAGCTCGGCGCTGGGGCCAACGTCCTGACTTTC; size: NA; D: NA; J: TRBJ2-6; V: TRBV9
CDR3: CASSLDRTEQFF; DNA: TGCGCCAGCAGCTTGGATCGCACTGAGCAGTTCTTC; size: NA; D: NA; J: TRBJ2-1; V: TRBV5-1
CDR3: CASSFTGQYEQYF; DNA: TGTGCCAGCAGTTTTACGGGACAGTACGAGCAGTACTTC; size: NA; D: TRBD1; J: TRBJ2-7; V: TRBV28
CDR3: CALPAPPGLHF; DNA: TGTGCCCTCCCGGCCCCTCCGGGCCTCCACTTT; size: few; D: NA; J: TRBJ1-6; V: TRBV30
CDR3: CASSTGTIEQFF; DNA: TGTGCCAGCAGCACGGGGACTATTGAGCAGTTCTTC; size: NA; D: TRBD2; J: TRBJ2-1; V: TRBV9
CDR3: CASSLGTTTEETQYF; DNA: TGTGCCAGCAGCTTAGGGACAACTACTGAAGAGACCCAGTACTTC; size: NA; D: NA; J: TRBJ2-5; V: TRBV11-1
CDR3: CASRAYNEQFF; DNA: TGTGCCAGCAGAGCCTACAATGAGCAGTTCTTC; size: NA; D: NA; J: TRBJ2-1; V: TRBV13
CDR3: CASKGQSYGYTF; DNA: TGTGCCAGCAAAGGACAGAGCTATGGCTACACCTTC; size: NA; D: NA; J: TRBJ1-2; V: TRBV6-5
CDR3: CASSLSLGTSGNTIYF; DNA: TGTGCCAGCAGCCTAAGCCTCGGAACCTCTGGAAACACCATATATTTT; size: NA; D: NA; J: TRBJ1-3; V: TRBV28
CDR3: CASSTYGNTIYF; DNA: TGTGCCAGCAGTACTTATGGAAACACCATATATTTT; size: few; D: NA; J: TRBJ1-3; V: TRBV12-3/TRBV12-4
CDR3: CASSYESALYGEAFF; DNA: TGTGCCAGCAGTTACGAGTCAGCCTTGTATGGTGAAGCTTTCTTT; size: once; D: NA; J: TRBJ1-1; V: TRBV6-2/TRBV6-3
CDR3: CASSYLAGSTDTQYF; DNA: TGTGCCAGCAGTTACCTGGCAGGGAGCACAGATACGCAGTATTTT; size: NA; D: NA; J: TRBJ2-3; V: TRBV6-5
CDR3: CASSLLGTDQETQYF; DNA: TGTGCCAGCAGCTTATTGGGGACGGATCAAGAGACCCAGTACTTC; size: NA; D: NA; J: TRBJ2-5; V: TRBV7-7
CDR3: CASSQEETAHNSPLHF; DNA: TGCGCCAGCAGCCAAGAAGAGACAGCCCATAATTCACCCCTCCACTTT; size: NA; D: NA; J: TRBJ1-6; V: TRBV4-1
CDR3: CASSYSLNQPQHF; DNA: TGTGCCAGCAGTTACAGCCTCAATCAGCCCCAGCATTTT; size: NA; D: NA; J: TRBJ1-5; V: TRBV6-5
CDR3: CASSGGQPNSPLHF; DNA: TGTGCCAGCAGCGGGGGACAGCCTAATTCACCCCTCCACTTT; size: NA; D: TRBD1; J: TRBJ1-6; V: TRBV9
CDR3: CASSRLAHSSSTDTQYF; DNA: TGTGCCAGCAGCAGACTAGCCCACTCCTCTAGCACAGATACGCAGTATTTT; size: NA; D: TRBD2; J: TRBJ2-3; V: TRBV6-4
CDR3: CAWNGQGYNSPLHF; DNA: TGTGCCTGGAACGGACAGGGTTATAATTCACCCCTCCACTTT; size: NA; D: TRBD1; J: TRBJ1-6; V: TRBV30
CDR3: CASSLGPEGAGELFF; DNA: TGCGCCAGCAGCTTGGGACCTGAGGGCGCCGGGGAGCTGTTTTTT; size: NA; D: NA; J: TRBJ2-2; V: TRBV5-1
CDR3: CASRGQGPYGYTF; DNA: TGTGCCAGCCGAGGACAGGGACCCTATGGCTACACCTTC; size: once; D: TRBD1; J: TRBJ1-2; V: TRBV5-6
CDR3: CASSYRTGTDTQYF; DNA: TGTGCCAGCAGTTATCGGACAGGCACAGATACGCAGTATTTT; size: once; D: NA; J: TRBJ2-3; V: TRBV6-2/TRBV6-3
CDR3: CASSEYSGLYQPQHF; DNA: TGTGCCAGCAGTGAATATTCAGGGCTATATCAGCCCCAGCATTTT; size: NA; D: NA; J: TRBJ1-5; V: TRBV6-1
CDR3: CAGLASSADTQYF; DNA: TGTGCCGGCCTAGCGTCCTCCGCAGATACGCAGTATTTT; size: NA; D: NA; J: TRBJ2-3; V: TRBV2
CDR3: CASSPGQDLSGNTIYF; DNA: TGTGCCAGCTCACCGGGCCAGGACCTCTCTGGAAACACCATATATTTT; size: NA; D: NA; J: TRBJ1-3; V: TRBV18
CDR3: CASSFLDRENQPQHF; DNA: TGTGCCAGCAGTTTCCTGGACAGGGAAAATCAGCCCCAGCATTTT; size: NA; D: TRBD1; J: TRBJ1-5; V: TRBV28
CDR3: CASSDRDRGNSYEQYF; DNA: TGTGCCAGCAGTGATAGGGACAGGGGAAATAGCTACGAGCAGTACTTC; size: NA; D: TRBD1; J: TRBJ2-7; V: TRBV25-1
CDR3: CASGERYGYTF; DNA: TGTGCCAGTGGGGAGCGCTATGGCTACACCTTC; size: NA; D: NA; J: TRBJ1-2; V: TRBV25-1
CDR3: CASSPGARTSTEAFF; DNA: TGTGCCAGCAGCCCCGGGGCCAGGACCTCCACTGAAGCTTTCTTT; size: NA; D: NA; J: TRBJ1-1; V: TRBV11-2
CDR3: CASSRLFFDRSYGDSPLHF; DNA: TGTGCCAGTAGTAGACTCTTTTTCGACAGGTCGTATGGTGATTCACCCCTCCACTTT; size: NA; D: NA; J: TRBJ1-6; V: TRBV19
CDR3: CASSQDLGGSYEQYF; DNA: TGTGCCAGCAGCCAAGATCTTGGGGGCTCCTACGAGCAGTACTTC; size: many; D: NA; J: TRBJ2-7; V: TRBV4-2
CDR3: CATSRVGQGKETQYF; DNA: TGTGCCACCAGCAGAGTGGGACAGGGGAAAGAGACCCAGTACTTC; size: NA; D: TRBD1; J: TRBJ2-5; V: TRBV15
CDR3: CASSRRQNSGNTIYF; DNA: TGTGCCAGCAGCCGCAGACAGAACTCTGGAAACACCATATATTTT; size: NA; D: NA; J: TRBJ1-3; V: TRBV7-2
CDR3: CASSYFRQGSYGYTF; DNA: TGTGCCAGCAGTTACTTTAGACAGGGGAGCTATGGCTACACCTTC; size: NA; D: TRBD1; J: TRBJ1-2; V: TRBV6-5
CDR3: CAWSSSNSPLHF; DNA: TGTGCCTGGAGTTCTAGTAATTCACCCCTCCACTTT; size: many; D: NA; J: TRBJ1-6; V: TRBV30
CDR3: CASKPGTGTPGTEAFF; DNA: TGTGCCAGCAAACCCGGGACAGGTACCCCGGGCACTGAAGCTTTCTTT; size: few; D: TRBD1; J: TRBJ1-1; V: TRBV28
CDR3: CASTHRLARTNEQFF; DNA: TGTGCCAGCACCCACCGACTAGCGAGAACAAATGAGCAGTTCTTC; size: NA; D: TRBD2; J: TRBJ2-1; V: TRBV6-5
CDR3: CASRQPAQTQYF; DNA: TGTGCCAGCAGACAACCCGCACAGACCCAGTACTTC; size: once; D: NA; J: TRBJ2-5; V: TRBV2
CDR3: CSASGDSPLYGYTF; DNA: TGCAGTGCTAGTGGTGACAGCCCTCTCTATGGCTACACCTTC; size: NA; D: NA; J: TRBJ1-2; V: TRBV20-1
CDR3: CASHSQGVGEQYF; DNA: TGTGCCAGTCATTCCCAGGGGGTAGGCGAGCAGTACTTC; size: NA; D: TRBD1; J: TRBJ2-7; V: TRBV6-5
CDR3: CASSRDRNTDTQYF; DNA: TGTGCCAGCAGCCGGGACAGAAACACAGATACGCAGTATTTT; size: NA; D: TRBD1; J: TRBJ2-3; V: TRBV7-3
CDR3: CATSKNKRDTQYF; DNA: TGTGCCACCAGCAAAAACAAGAGGGATACGCAGTATTTT; size: NA; D: NA; J: TRBJ2-3; V: TRBV15